This T cell receptor (beta chain) stems from a study of shared clonotypes between healthy human individuals. As for the study in general: Donor composition was two women and three men, aged 18 to 49.

Study-level points and caveats: The authors sampled blood alone, and tissue repertoires likely differ. A small donor pool kept down the genetic and exposure-history diversity that was represented. Clonotype sharing among donors likely depends on sequencing depth.

V was clipped by 4 bases and J by 4 bases, with 14 bases between them. Germline V gene data show CDR1 as GTSNPN and CDR2 as SVGIG (reference sequence). This CDR3 region has 14 residues. This clone has just a few counts. Its antigen is undetermined. The protocol was immunoSEQ multiplex PCR, while the TCRdb copy is restricted to in-frame clones and leaves out a portion. The sample lists some 530,000 clones, around four fifths occurring once. This chain connects TRBV30 to TRBJ1-3; perhaps TRBD1 as D (5 bases). Material for sequencing was PBMCs. The clonotype originates from a woman aged 40-49 years in good health. Some clones in this sample may be carry-over from other donors' samples. CDR3 amino acids: CAWTWLAGGNTIYF. The CDR3 DNA is TGTGCCTGGACATGGTTGGCAGGGGGAAACACCATATATTTT.